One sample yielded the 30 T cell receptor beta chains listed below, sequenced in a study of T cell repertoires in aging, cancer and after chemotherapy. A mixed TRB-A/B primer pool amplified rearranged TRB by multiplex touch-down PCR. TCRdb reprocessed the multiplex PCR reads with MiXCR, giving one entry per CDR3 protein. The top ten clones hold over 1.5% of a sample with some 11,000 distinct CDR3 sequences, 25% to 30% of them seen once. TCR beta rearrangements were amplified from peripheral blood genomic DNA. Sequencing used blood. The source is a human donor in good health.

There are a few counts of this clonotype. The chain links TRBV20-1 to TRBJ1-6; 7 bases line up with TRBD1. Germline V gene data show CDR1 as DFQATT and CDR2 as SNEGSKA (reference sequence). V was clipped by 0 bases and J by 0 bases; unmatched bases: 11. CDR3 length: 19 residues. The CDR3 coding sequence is TGCAGTGCTAGAGATCCGACAGGGTCTCTTAGCTCCTATAATTCACCCCTCCACTTT. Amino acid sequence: CSARDPTGSLSSYNSPLHF.

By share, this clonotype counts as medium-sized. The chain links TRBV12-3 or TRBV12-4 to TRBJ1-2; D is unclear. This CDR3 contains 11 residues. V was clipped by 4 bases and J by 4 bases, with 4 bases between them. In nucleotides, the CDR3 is TGTGCCAGCAGTTGGACCTATGGCTACACCTTC. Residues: CASSWTYGYTF.

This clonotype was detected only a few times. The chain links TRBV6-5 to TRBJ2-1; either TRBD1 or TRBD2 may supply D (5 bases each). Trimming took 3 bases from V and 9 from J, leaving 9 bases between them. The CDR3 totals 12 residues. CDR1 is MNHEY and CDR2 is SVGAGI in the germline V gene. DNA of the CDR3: TGTGCCAGCAGTTATAGAGGGACTGAGCAGTTCTTC. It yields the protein CASSYRGTEQFF.

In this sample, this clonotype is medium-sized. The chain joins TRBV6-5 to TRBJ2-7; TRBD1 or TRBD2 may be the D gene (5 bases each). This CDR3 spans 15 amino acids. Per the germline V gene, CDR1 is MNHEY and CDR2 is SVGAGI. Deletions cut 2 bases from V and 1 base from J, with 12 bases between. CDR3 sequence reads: CASSYGRGDSYEQYF. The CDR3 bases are TGTGCCAGCAGTTACGGCCGGGGCGATTCCTACGAGCAGTACTTC.

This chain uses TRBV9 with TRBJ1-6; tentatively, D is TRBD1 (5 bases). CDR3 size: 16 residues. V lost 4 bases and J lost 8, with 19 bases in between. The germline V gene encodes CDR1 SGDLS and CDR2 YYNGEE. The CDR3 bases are TGTGCCAGCAGCCCCCCGTCCGGGGGTATTGATTCACCCCTCCACTTT. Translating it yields CASSPPSGGIDSPLHF.

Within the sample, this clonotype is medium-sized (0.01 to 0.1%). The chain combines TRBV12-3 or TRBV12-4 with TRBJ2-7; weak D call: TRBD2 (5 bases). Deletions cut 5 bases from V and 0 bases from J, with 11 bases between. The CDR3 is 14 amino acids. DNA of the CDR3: TGTGCCAGCAGTCCCTCGGGGAGCTCCTACGAGCAGTACTTC. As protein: CASSPSGSSYEQYF.

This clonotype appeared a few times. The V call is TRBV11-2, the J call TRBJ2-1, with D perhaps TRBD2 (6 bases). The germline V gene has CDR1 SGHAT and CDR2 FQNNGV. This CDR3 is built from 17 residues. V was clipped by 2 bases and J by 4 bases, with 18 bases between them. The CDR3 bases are TGTGCCAGCAGCTTAAGGGTACGGACGGGGGATTACAATGAGCAGTTCTTC. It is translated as CASSLRVRTGDYNEQFF. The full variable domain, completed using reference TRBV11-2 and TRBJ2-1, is EAGVAQSPRYKIIEKRQSVAFWCNPISGHATLYWYQQILGQGPKLLIQFQNNGVVDDSQLPKDRFSAERLKGVDSTLKIQPAKLEDSAVYLCASSLRVRTGDYNEQFFGPGTRLTVL.

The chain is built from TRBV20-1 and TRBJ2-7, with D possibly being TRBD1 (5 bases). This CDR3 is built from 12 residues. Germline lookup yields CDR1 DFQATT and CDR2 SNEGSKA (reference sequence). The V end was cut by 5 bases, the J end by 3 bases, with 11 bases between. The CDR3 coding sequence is TGCAGTGCTCCCAGACAGAACTACGAGCAGTACTTC. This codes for CSAPRQNYEQYF.

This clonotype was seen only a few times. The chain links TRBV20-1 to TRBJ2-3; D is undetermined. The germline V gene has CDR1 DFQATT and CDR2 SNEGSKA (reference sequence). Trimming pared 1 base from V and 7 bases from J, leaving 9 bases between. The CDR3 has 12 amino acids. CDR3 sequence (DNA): TGCAGTGCTAGAGTCGGACCCTATACGCAGTATTTT. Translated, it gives CSARVGPYTQYF.

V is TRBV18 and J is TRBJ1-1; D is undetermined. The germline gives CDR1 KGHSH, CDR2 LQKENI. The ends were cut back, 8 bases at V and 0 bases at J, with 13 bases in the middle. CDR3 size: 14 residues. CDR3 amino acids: CASTLIEVNTEAFF. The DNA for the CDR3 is TGTGCCAGCACCCTCATAGAAGTGAACACTGAAGCTTTCTTT.

The DNA for the CDR3 is TGTGCCAGCACCTCTGGGGGGGGCCCCCTAGCCGAGCAGTACTTC. Translating it yields CASTSGGGPLAEQYF. The chain combines TRBV6-5 with TRBJ2-7; maybe TRBD2 (7 bases). Germline lookup yields CDR1 MNHEY and CDR2 SVGAGI. The CDR3 contains 15 residues. V lost 7 bases to trimming and J lost 6 bases, with 22 bases between them.

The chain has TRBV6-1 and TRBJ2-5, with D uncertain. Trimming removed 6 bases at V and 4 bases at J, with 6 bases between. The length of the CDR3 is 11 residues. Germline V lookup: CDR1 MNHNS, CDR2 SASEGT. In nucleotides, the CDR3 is TGTGCCAGCAGGCGACGAGAGACCCAGTACTTC. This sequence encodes CASRRRETQYF.

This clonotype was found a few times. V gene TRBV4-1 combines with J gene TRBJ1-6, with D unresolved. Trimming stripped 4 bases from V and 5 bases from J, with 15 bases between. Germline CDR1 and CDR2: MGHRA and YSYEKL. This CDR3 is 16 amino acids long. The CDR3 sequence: CASSRIATTNNSPLHF. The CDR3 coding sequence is TGCGCCAGCAGCCGGATTGCAACTACTAATAATTCACCCCTCCACTTT.

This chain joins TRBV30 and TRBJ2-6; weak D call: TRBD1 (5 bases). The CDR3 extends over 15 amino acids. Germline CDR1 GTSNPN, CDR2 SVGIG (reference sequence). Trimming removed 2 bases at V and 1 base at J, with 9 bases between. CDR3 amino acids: CAWSTTDSGANVLTF. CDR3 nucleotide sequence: TGTGCCTGGAGTACGACAGATTCTGGGGCCAACGTCCTGACTTTC.

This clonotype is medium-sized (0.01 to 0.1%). CDR3 DNA: TGCAGCGCTGAGACCAGCACAGATACGCAGTATTTT. This sequence encodes CSAETSTDTQYF. The chain recombines TRBV29-1 with TRBJ2-3; D uncertain. CDR1 is SQVTM, CDR2 ANQGSEA, per germline. There are 12 residues in the CDR3. The V gene lost 7 bases and the J gene lost 0 bases, with 8 bases spanning the gap.

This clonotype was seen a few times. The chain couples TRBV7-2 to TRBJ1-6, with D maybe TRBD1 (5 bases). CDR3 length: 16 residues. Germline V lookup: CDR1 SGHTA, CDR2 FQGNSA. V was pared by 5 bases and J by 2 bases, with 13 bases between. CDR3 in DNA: TGTGCCAGCAGCCCACAGGCCGGCGCCTATAATTCACCCCTCCACTTT. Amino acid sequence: CASSPQAGAYNSPLHF.

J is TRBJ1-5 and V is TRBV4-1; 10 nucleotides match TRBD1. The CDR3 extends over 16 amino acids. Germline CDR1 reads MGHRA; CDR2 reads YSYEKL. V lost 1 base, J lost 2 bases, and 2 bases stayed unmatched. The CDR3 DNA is TGCGCCAGCAGCCAAGCCGGGACAGGGGGCAATCAGCCCCAGCATTTT. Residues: CASSQAGTGGNQPQHF.

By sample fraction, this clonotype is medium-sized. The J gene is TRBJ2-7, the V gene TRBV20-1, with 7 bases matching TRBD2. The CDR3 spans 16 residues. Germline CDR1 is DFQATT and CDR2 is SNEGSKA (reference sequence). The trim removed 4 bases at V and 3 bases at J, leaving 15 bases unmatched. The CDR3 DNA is TGCAGTGCTATGCCCCAAGCGGGGCCAGGATTCTACGAGCAGTACTTC. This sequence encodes CSAMPQAGPGFYEQYF.

CDR3 in DNA: TGTGCCAGCACCCCAGGACAGTCGAATGAAAAACTGTTTTTT. Its protein product is CASTPGQSNEKLFF. The chain is built from TRBV6-5 and TRBJ1-4; perhaps TRBD1 as D (6 bases). Deletions cut 7 bases from V and 5 bases from J, with 14 bases between. The CDR3 runs 14 residues. Looked up from germline, CDR1 is MNHEY and CDR2 is SVGAGI.

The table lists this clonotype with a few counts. The CDR3 is CASSYVKGAPPNTEAFF. The CDR3 DNA follows: TGTGCCAGCAGTTACGTAAAGGGGGCGCCCCCGAACACTGAAGCTTTCTTT. This chain uses TRBV6-5 with TRBJ1-1; TRBD1 matches 7 bases. This CDR3 has 17 residues. Germline V gene data show CDR1 as MNHEY and CDR2 as SVGAGI. Losses at the gene ends were 2 bases for V and 1 base for J; bases not matched to a gene: 10.

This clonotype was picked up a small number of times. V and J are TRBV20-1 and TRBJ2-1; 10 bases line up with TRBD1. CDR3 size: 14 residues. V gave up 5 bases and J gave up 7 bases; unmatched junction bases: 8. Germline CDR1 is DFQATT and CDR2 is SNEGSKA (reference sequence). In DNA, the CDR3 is TGCAGTGCTGGAGGCGGGACAGGGGTGAATGAGCAGTTCTTC. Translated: CSAGGGTGVNEQFF.

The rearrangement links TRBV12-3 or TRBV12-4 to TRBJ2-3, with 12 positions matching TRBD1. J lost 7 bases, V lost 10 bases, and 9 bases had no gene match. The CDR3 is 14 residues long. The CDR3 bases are TGTGCCATCGTACCGGGACAGGGGGCTTATACGCAGTATTTT. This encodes CAIVPGQGAYTQYF.

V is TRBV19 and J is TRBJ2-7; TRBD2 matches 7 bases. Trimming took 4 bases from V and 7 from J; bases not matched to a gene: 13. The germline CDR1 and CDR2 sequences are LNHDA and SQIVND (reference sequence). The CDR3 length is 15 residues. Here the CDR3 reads CASSKRDPYYNEQYF. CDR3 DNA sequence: TGTGCCAGTAGTAAGCGGGACCCCTACTACAATGAGCAGTACTTC.

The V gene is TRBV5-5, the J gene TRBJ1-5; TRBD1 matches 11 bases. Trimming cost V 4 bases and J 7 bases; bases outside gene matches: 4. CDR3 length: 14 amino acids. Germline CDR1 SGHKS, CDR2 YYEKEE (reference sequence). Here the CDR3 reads CASSRGQGEQPQHF. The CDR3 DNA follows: TGTGCCAGCAGCCGGGGACAGGGGGAGCAGCCCCAGCATTTT.

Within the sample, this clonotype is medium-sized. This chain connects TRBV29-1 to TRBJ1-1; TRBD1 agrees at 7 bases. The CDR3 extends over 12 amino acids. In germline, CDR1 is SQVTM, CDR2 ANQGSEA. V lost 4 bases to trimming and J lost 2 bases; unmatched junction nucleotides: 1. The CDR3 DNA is TGCAGCGTTGGGGACAGCAACACTGAAGCTTTCTTT. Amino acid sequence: CSVGDSNTEAFF.

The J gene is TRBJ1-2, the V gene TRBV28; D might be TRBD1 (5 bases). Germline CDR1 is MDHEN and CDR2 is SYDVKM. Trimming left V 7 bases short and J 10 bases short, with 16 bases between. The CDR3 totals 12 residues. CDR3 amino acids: CASNPGPQAYTF. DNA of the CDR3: TGTGCCAGCAACCCGGGACCGCAGGCCTACACCTTC.

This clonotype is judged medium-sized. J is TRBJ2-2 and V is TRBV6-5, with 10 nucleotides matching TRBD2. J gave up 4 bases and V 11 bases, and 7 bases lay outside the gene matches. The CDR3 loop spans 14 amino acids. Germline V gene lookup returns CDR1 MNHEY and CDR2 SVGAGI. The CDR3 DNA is TGTGCCGTCGGGAGACTAGCGGGCACCGGGGAGCTGTTTTTT. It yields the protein CAVGRLAGTGELFF.

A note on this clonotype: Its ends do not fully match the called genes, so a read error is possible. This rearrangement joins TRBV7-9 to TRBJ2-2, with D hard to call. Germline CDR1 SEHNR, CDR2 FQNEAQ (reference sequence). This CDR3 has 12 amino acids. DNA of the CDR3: TGTGACAGCAGCTCCGGTCCCGGGGAGCTGTTTTTT. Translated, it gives CDSSSGPGELFF.

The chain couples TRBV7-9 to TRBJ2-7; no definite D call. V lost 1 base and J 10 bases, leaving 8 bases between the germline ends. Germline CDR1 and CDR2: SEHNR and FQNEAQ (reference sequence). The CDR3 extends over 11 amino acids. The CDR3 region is CASSLVSDQYF. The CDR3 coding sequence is TGTGCCAGCAGCTTAGTGTCCGACCAGTACTTC.

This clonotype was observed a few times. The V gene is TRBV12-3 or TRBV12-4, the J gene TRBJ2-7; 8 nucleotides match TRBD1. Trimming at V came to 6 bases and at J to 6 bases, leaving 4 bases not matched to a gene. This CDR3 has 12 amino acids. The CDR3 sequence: CASRYGTGEQYF. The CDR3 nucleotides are TGTGCCAGCAGGTACGGGACAGGCGAGCAGTACTTC.